The entry below gives a single T cell receptor (beta chain) sequence along with its context. Its antigen remains unidentified. An end of the junction does not agree with germline; a read error may underlie this. This record comes from a study of cytotoxic CD8 clonotypes in ibrutinib-treated CLL. Study-level background: Collecting the response samples happened after a median approximately 11 months of treatment, with a range of 6 to 36. Findings and caveats of the study: The study found baseline clonality above age-matched healthy donors, tracking circulating CD8+ T-cell counts.

Target depth was 1 in 200,000 to 1 in 1 million T cells, about 10x per clonotype. Method: immunoSEQ multiplex PCR; TCRdb's copy keeps in-frame clones and lacks some. Of about 3,000 clones in the sample, around four fifths were seen once. This receptor was taken from a human donor with chronic lymphocytic leukemia. The source material was PBMCs, sampled before ibrutinib treatment.

CDR3 protein: CSVLWLLAIQSRANVMTF. CDR3 nucleotide sequence: TGCAGCGTTTTATGGTTACTAGCCATACAAAGTCGGGCCAACGTCATGACTTTC. The rearrangement joins TRBV29-1 to TRBJ2-6; a possible D gene is TRBD2 (6 bases). CDR3 length: 18 residues. Germline-derived CDR1 and CDR2 are SQVTM and ANQGSEA. The entire variable domain, with the rest obtained from reference TRBV29-1 and TRBJ2-6, is as follows: SAVISQKPSRDICQRGTSLTIQCQVDSQVTMMFWYRQQPGQSLTLIATANQGSEATYESGFVIDKFPISRPNLTFSTLTVSNMSPEDSSIYLCSVLWLLAIQSRANVMTFGAGSRLTVL.